These T cell receptor beta chains were read from a single sample in a study of blood T cells in healthy people across ages. TCRdb passed the 5' RACE reads through MiXCR, listing each CDR3 protein once. This sample carries over 1,300,000 distinct CDR3 sequences, almost 60% of them seen once, and the ten largest clones take 6.5% to 8%. Sequenced sample: blood. The receptors here all came from a man younger than 35 in good health. CDR3s include the opening cysteine and the closing phenylalanine or tryptophan.

V gene,CDR3 protein
TRBV10-3,CAISESSFGGTQYF
TRBV3-1,CASAPGGETQYF
TRBV14,CASSQYLRRTKGAMNTEAFF
TRBV12-3/TRBV12-4,CASSLQGAYEKLFF
TRBV29-1,CSGEGPVRETQYF
TRBV15,CATTGDRGRADTQYF
TRBV9,CASGDYSYGYTF
TRBV20-1,CSASDGTGASYEQYF
TRBV27,CATASSGANVLTF
TRBV6-2/TRBV6-3,CASSLLQSSSYEQYF
TRBV12-3/TRBV12-4,CASSWVGGPQETQYF
TRBV6-6,CASSHLAGNYGYTF
TRBV4-2,CASSHSTRVAYEQYF
TRBV7-9,CASSPQGADNSPLHF
TRBV28,CASSFTGKYEQYF
TRBV27,CASGTGAASTDTQYF
TRBV20-1,CSARAVTSGPYEQYF
TRBV4-1,CASSQVTVSKGQYF
TRBV29-1,CSVDWTGDYNEQFF
TRBV29-1,CSTAFRDVEGNTIYF
TRBV7-8,CASSLNWPGGDTQYF
TRBV2,CASSVPSGRADTQYF
TRBV7-9,CASILPSTDTQYF
TRBV15,CATSRDQLRSSYNEQFF
TRBV30,CAWDTGTSVGDEQFF
TRBV5-1,CASSLNLAGGMDTQYF
TRBV6-4,CASSSSGTSGLNEQFF
TRBV20-1,CSANLLAGGELFF
TRBV5-6,CASSPWETLEKLFF
TRBV27,CASSTWDSQTSYEQYF
TRBV2,CASSEALDPLNQPQHF
TRBV29-1,CSVETSSGANVLTF
TRBV28,CASSIGTGGFGQPQHF
TRBV29-1,CSADMWGTYNEQFF
TRBV4-2,CASSQETGENTEAFF
TRBV14,CASSQESGRNYGYTF
TRBV3-1,CASSHEQLEETQYF
TRBV9,CASSKGGGETQYF
TRBV25-1,CASSDWGEHDGYTF
TRBV5-6,CASSSPGTHSYEQYF
TRBV7-2,CASSLGGLAVDQLATGELFF
TRBV12-3/TRBV12-4,CASSGDAKTPNTGELFF
TRBV9,CASSDSTGAGEQYF
TRBV29-1,CSVARVMNTEAFF
TRBV6-5,CASSYGEGSGGIEQFF
TRBV27,CASSSSGTGHEQYF
TRBV25-1,CASSESDGAGGTDTQYF
TRBV15,CATSRGYYEQYF
TRBV12-3/TRBV12-4,CASSHQTGTAYNEQFF
TRBV6-6,CASSYGTGAEQYF
TRBV27,CASSLTESSYNEQFF
TRBV11-2,CASSSFRDRGLDEQFF
TRBV3-1,CASRLTGGHSPLHF